The sequence of this TCR beta chain was determined in a study of cytomegalovirus exposure and HLA in healthy donors (dated by TCRdb to 2016 to 2017). About the study as a whole: An earlier analysis of 550 to 700 of the donors reported 250 to 300 Gb of sequence data and some 120 million unique TCR beta sequences from 150 million to 200 million T cells. The study aimed to test whether cataloging public T cell receptors could reveal signatures of past pathogen exposure. A later analysis re-examined previously published TCR beta repertoires from more than 550 donors and added high-resolution HLA genotyping to investigate patterns of TCR occurrence. Class I and class II HLA loci were covered by the typing at four-digit resolution. Among the roughly 400 genotyped donors, roughly 80% belonged to the genetic ancestry cluster associated with self-reported Caucasian donors. Donor age, sex, ethnicity and CMV serostatus were compiled together with the repertoire data. A later genetic analysis used genome-wide SNP genotypes for about 55% of the 666 donors, treating that subset as a discovery cohort. Every repertoire in the discovery cohort had been generated on one and the same sequencing platform. An early release that covered about 600 HLA-typed donors contained about 300 gigabases of sequencing data and 75 million to 100 million unique TCR sequences. A separate validation cohort of 90 to 150 different subjects was used in addition to the roughly 620-subject first cohort. On average, around 240,000 unique TCR beta nucleotide sequences were sequenced per donor among 398 genotyped donors of the cohort, with roughly 19% of those sequences being non-productive. The later analysis used no new phenotypic data to find candidate immune exposures, relying instead on TCR beta sequences and their occurrence across donors. Roughly five DR-DQ haplotypes were treated as single units for association and clustering because of strong linkage in the cohort. The study combined high-throughput TCR immunosequencing, statistical association of individual TCRs with disease status, and machine learning to predict cytomegalovirus infection status. In an earlier analysis of 550 to 700 of the donors, high-throughput TCR beta sequencing was used to judge whether each TCR beta V gene segment behaved as functional or pseudogenic. The number of typed donors differed by locus: 629-630 for A, B, C, DRB1 and DQB1; 522 for DQA1; 600 to 610 for DPA1; and 450 to 480 for DPB1. The study used immunosequencing to profile the T cell repertoires of hundreds of subjects and linked those repertoires to cytomegalovirus serostatus.

On this clone: It has no known antigen specificity. One end of the junction varies from germline; a read error may be responsible.

In total, roughly 670 healthy bone marrow donors made up the cohort. Cohort members were all nominally healthy when sampled, although unrecorded immune exposures were likely present. The donor was CMV seropositive and was included in the group of 250 to 350 seropositive cohort members. A peripheral blood sample was collected from each donor, and TCR beta sequencing was performed on peripheral blood mononuclear cells. Genomic DNA extraction from the blood cell samples was performed with the Qiagen DNeasy Blood Extraction Kit. What the study reported, not specific to this receptor: Cytomegalovirus status was reported to be diagnosed by the classifier with high specificity and sensitivity in both the original and validation cohorts. Broadly in line with IMGT annotations, most TCR beta V segments showed up in productive rearrangements about 87% or about 30% of the time in an earlier analysis of some 590 of the donors. A further reported finding was that TCR beta sequences accurately predicted the HLA-A and HLA-B alleles for most subjects in the first cohort. In this cohort, only TCR beta chains were sequenced, and detectable features were limited by the absence of alpha or paired-chain data. A later genetic analysis reported fewer N-insertions in productive TCRs among donors in an Asian-associated ancestry cluster than the roughly 670-donor mean. Across donors, most TCR sequences were observed very rarely, whereas some public TCRs were present in many individuals. According to a later analysis, TCR association rates differed among HLA loci, with DRB1 alleles showing the most associated TCRs and HLA-C alleles showing the fewest. HLA typing was unavailable for some donors at each locus, so association tests used only the typed subset. Specific HLA alleles were associated with about 17,000 TCR beta sequences at a false discovery rate of 0.05 in a later analysis. In a later analysis, HLA-associated TCR beta chains showed more clonal expansion and lower generation probabilities than non-associated chains that were equally common. CMV serostatus was the only immune exposure information available for the cohort. V-gene and J-gene trimming of TCR beta chains was associated with a missense DCLRE1C variant in a later genetic analysis, and the association was replicated in an independent cohort. A cluster of highly shared sequence variants was judged likely to represent a technical artifact of the sequencing pipeline. The study listed 150 to 200 TCR beta chains as associated with cytomegalovirus. Sequencing depth was assumed to be roughly uniform across donors in the presence/absence analyses, though that assumption may not hold. In vitro tests confirmed that a few of the cytomegalovirus-associated TCR beta chains recognize cytomegalovirus antigens. The authors suggested that the approach could potentially be extended to other disease states and immunological phenotypes. Correlated functional status among segregating V segments might be attributable to linkage disequilibrium, but an unknown experimental factor could not be ruled out. Most CMV-associated TCR beta chains appeared to be HLA-restricted in a later analysis, and the HLA associations seemed to be driven largely by CMV exposure. In a later analysis, several top co-occurrence clusters were reported to appear linked to parvovirus B19, influenza, CMV and Epstein-Barr virus. The earlier analysis of nearly 600 of the donors excluded roughly 16 rarely observed V segments, including chromosome 9 orphons, because counts were too low. When HLA alleles, especially DR and DQ, strongly co-occurred, attributing TCR associations to individual alleles was difficult.

Library prep was done by the immunoSEQ multiplex PCR assay. The multiplex PCR relied on a mix of 60 forward primers for TCR Vbeta segments and 13 reverse primers for TCR Jbeta segments. A multiplex PCR assay on genomic DNA amplified the CDR3 region of rearranged TCR beta genes. The Illumina HiSeq System was used to sequence the amplified TCR beta libraries as 87-base-pair reads. On the authors' methods: A later analysis counted 75 million to 100 million unique TCR beta chains across the 650 to 800 repertoires, and roughly 10 million of these chains were shared by at least two donors. To remove PCR and sequencing errors, raw reads were error-corrected and collapsed into unique sequences using a nearest-neighbor algorithm that merged closely related sequences. CDR3 sequences were aligned to IMGT reference sequences to assign V, D and J gene segments. For a sequence to be retained, a match of at least six nucleotides to both a V gene segment and a J gene segment was required. A rearrangement was called productive if the CDR3 had no stop codons and remained in frame with V and J, and every other rearrangement was called non-productive. Following IMGT convention, CDR3 was defined as the stretch from the second conserved V-encoded cysteine to the conserved J-encoded phenylalanine. The earlier analysis of 450 to 750 of the donors excluded any sequence lacking an unambiguous match to a single V gene segment. An earlier analysis of around 600 of the donors classified V segments as functional when productive rearrangements were above 56.7% and as segregating when the standard deviation between donors was above 5%. A statistical classification framework was developed to diagnose cytomegalovirus status using the catalog of TCR beta chain sequences. V and J gene assignment, in a later analysis, came from comparing TCR nucleotide sequences with IMGT/GENE-DB human TR gene sequences. A later analysis assigned CDR3 sequences and most-parsimonious VDJ recombination scenarios with the TCRdist pipeline. A later analysis defined each TCR beta chain by its CDR3 amino acid sequence plus V-gene family, and excluded reads lacking a unique V-gene family. To address suspected cross-contamination and a sequencing artifact, a later analysis removed around 600 highly shared, low-generation-probability nucleotide sequences. A later analysis calculated a clonal expansion index for each public chain from normalized within-repertoire ranks of inferred template counts. In a later analysis, generation probabilities were computed with a VDJ recombination model fitted to out-of-frame rearrangements, and the resulting probabilities were checked against IGoR. In a later analysis, hypergeometric tests were used to score TCR-TCR, TCR-HLA and TCR-CMV co-occurrence, with a repertoire-size bias correction applied to TCR pairs. False discovery rates were estimated in a later analysis by permuting HLA or CMV assignments 20 times. In a later analysis, co-occurring TCRs were grouped with DBSCAN, and TCRdist sequence similarity was added when clustering was performed within HLA-allele-positive subsets. Co-occurrence clustering excluded repertoires with fewer than 30,000 or more than 120,000 public chains, plus five with anomalous nucleotide sharing. TCRdb limited this immuneACCESS table to in-frame rearrangements with V and J called. A share of clones is missing; checked studies link under half to unresolved V genes, and the rest is unexplained. V, J and clone size are taken as reported in that table, and D and trimming were inferred from the DNA itself. The sample table contains 100,000 to 120,000 clones; only one count was recorded for over 9.5% of them. Jointly, the top ten make up about 16% of the sample.

Sequenced material: PBMCs. This sequence was found in a man in his forties in good health and CMV-seropositive.

The nucleotide sequence reads TGCGCCAGCAGCCAAGATTTCCCAGGGCACTCTGGAAACGCCATATATTTT. Its protein reads: CASSQDFPGHSGNAIYF. The sequence joins TRBV4-1 to TRBJ1-3; TRBD1 is possibly the D segment (5 matching bases). CDR1 and CDR2 were assigned from the germline V gene as MGHRA and YSYEKL. The CDR3 starts with the cysteine, ends with the phenylalanine, and has 17 residues. Only CDR3 DNA is held: 51 bases, read in frame from base 1.